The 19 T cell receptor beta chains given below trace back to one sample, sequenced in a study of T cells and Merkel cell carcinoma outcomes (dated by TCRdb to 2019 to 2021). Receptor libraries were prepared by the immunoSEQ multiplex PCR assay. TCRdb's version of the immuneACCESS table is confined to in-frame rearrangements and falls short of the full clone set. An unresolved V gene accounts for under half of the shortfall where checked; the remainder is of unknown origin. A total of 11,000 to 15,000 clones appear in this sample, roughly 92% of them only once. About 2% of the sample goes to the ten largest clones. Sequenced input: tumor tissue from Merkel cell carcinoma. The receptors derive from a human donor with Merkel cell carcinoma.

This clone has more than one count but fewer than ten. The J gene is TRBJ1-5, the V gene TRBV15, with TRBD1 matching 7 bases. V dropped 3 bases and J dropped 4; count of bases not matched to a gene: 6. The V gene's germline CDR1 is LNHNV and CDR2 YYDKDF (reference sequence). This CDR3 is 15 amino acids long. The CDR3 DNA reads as TGTGCCACCAGCAGGTATCGGGACAGAAATCAGCCCCAGCATTTT. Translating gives CATSRYRDRNQPQHF.

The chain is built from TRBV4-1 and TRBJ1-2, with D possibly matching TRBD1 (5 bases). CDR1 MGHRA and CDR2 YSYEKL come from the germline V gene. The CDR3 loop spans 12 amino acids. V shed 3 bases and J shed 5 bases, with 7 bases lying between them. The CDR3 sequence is CASSQGVYGYTF. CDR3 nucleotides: TGCGCCAGCAGCCAGGGGGTGTATGGCTACACCTTC.

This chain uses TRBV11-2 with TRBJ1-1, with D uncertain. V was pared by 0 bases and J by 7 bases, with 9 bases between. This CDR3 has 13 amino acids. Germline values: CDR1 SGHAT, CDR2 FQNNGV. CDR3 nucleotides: TGTGCCAGCAGCTTAGATGTTCAGCTTGAAGCTTTCTTT. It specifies CASSLDVQLEAFF.

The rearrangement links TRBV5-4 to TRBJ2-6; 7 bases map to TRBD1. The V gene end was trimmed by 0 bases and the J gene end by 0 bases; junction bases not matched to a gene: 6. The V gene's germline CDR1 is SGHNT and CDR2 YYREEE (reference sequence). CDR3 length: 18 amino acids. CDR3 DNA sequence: TGTGCCAGCAGCTTGGACGGGACAGCTAGCTCTGGGGCCAACGTCCTGACTTTC. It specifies CASSLDGTASSGANVLTF.

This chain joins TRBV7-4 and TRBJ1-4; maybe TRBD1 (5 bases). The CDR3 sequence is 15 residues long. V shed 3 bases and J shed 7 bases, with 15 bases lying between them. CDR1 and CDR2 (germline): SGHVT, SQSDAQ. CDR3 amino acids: CASSFGRTHCEKLFF. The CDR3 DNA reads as TGTGCCAGCAGCTTTGGGAGGACACACTGTGAAAAACTGTTTTTT.

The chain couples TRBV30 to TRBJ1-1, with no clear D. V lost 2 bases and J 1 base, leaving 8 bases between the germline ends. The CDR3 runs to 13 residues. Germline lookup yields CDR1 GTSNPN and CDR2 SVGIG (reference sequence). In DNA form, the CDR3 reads TGTGCCTGGAGTTCTAGGAAGAACACTGAAGCTTTCTTT. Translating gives CAWSSRKNTEAFF.

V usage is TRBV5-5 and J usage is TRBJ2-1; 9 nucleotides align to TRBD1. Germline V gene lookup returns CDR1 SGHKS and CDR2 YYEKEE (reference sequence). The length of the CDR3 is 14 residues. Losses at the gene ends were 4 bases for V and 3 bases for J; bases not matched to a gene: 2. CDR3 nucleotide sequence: TGTGCCAGCAGCCAGGACAGGGGCTACAATGAGCAGTTCTTC. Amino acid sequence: CASSQDRGYNEQFF.

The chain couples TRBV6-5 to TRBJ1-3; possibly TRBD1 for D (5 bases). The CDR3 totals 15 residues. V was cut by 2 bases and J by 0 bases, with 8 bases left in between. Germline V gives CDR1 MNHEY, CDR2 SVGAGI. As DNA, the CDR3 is TGTGCCAGCAGTTACGGGGCCGGCTCTGGAAACACCATATATTTT. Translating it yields CASSYGAGSGNTIYF.

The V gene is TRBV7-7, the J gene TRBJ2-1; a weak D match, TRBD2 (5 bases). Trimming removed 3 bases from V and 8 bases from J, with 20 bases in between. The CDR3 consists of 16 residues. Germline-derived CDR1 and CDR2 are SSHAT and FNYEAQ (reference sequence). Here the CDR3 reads CASSFLRGSTRDEQFF. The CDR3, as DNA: TGTGCCAGCAGCTTCTTGCGAGGGTCGACTCGGGATGAGCAGTTCTTC.

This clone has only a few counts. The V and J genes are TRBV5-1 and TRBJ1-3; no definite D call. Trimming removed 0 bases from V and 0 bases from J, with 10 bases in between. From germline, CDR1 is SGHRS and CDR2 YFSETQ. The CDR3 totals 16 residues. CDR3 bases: TGCGCCAGCAGCTTGGATAGCCTGAGCTCTGGAAACACCATATATTTT. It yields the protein CASSLDSLSSGNTIYF. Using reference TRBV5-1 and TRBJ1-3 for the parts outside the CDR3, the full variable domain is KAGVTQTPRYLIKTRGQQVTLSCSPISGHRSVSWYQQTPGQGLQFLFEYFSETQRNKGNFPGRFSGRQFSNSRSEMNVSTLELGDSALYLCASSLDSLSSGNTIYFGEGSWLTVV.

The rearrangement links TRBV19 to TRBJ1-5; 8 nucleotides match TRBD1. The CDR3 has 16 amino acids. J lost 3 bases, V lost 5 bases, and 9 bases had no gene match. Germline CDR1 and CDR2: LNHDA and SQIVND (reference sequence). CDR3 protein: CASSPQQGALNQPQHF. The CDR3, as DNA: TGTGCCAGTAGTCCCCAGCAGGGGGCCCTCAATCAGCCCCAGCATTTT.

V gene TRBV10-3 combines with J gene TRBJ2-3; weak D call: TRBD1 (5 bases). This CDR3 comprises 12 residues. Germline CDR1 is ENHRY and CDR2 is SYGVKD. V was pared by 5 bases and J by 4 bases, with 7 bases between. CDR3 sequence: CAISLGADTQYF. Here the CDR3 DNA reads TGTGCCATCAGTCTAGGGGCAGATACGCAGTATTTT.

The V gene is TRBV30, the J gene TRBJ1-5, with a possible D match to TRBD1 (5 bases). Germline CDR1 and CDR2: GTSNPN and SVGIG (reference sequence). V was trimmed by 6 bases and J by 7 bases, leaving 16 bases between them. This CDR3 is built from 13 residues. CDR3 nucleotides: TGTGCCTGTTTCCGCAGGGAGGGACAGCCCCAGCATTTT. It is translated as CACFRREGQPQHF.

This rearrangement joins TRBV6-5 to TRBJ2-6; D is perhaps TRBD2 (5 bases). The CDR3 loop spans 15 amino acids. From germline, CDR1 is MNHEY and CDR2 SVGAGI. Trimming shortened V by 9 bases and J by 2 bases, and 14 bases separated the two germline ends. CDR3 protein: CASRTRAAGANVLTF. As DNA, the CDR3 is TGTGCCAGTAGAACGCGGGCTGCTGGGGCCAACGTCCTGACTTTC.

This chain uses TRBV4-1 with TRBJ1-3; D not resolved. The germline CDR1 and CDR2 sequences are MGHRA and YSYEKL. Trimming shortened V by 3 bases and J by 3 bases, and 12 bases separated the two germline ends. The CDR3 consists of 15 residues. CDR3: CASSHLGRFGNTIYF. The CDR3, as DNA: TGCGCCAGCAGCCACCTAGGGAGATTTGGAAACACCATATATTTT.

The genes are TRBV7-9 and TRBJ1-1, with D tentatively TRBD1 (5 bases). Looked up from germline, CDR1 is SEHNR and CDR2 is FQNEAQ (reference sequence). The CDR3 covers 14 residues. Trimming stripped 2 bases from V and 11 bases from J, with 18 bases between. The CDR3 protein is CASSLREDGREAFF. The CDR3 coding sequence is TGTGCCAGCAGCTTACGGGAGGATGGCAGGGAGGCTTTCTTT.

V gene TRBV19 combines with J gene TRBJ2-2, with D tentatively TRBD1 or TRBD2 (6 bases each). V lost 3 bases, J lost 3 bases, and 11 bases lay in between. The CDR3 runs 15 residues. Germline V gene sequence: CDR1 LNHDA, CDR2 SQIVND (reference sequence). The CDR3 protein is CASSIWGADTGELFF. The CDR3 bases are TGTGCCAGTAGTATCTGGGGGGCGGACACCGGGGAGCTGTTTTTT.

The CDR3 protein is CASSQVRAGGNYGYTF. Here the CDR3 DNA reads TGTGCCAGCAGCCAAGTGAGGGCAGGGGGTAACTATGGCTACACCTTC. This chain uses TRBV4-2 with TRBJ1-2; 7 bases are shared with TRBD1. CDR1 is LGHNA, CDR2 YNFKEQ, per germline. This CDR3 comprises 16 residues. V dropped 1 base and J dropped 1; count of bases not matched to a gene: 6.

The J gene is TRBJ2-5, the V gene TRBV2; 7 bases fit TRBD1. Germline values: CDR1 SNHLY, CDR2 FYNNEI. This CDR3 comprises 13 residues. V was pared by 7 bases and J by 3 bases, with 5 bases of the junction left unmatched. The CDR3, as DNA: TGTGCCAGCAACCCTGGACAGGAAGAGACCCAGTACTTC. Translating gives CASNPGQEETQYF.